This T cell receptor (beta chain) was sequenced for a study of identical twins. Overall study findings and caveats: Among out-of-frame alpha sequences shared by twins, low generation probability occurred in excess.

A single record per CDR3 protein comes from TCRdb applying MiXCR to the 5' RACE reads. This repertoire shows approximately 1.8 million distinct CDR3 sequences, about 32% found once; its top ten account for around 0.3%. With respect to this clonotype: Its antigen remains unidentified.

The germline V gene has CDR1 DFQATT and CDR2 SNEGSKA (reference sequence). This CDR3 contains 14 residues. V was pared by 3 bases and J by 10 bases, with 16 bases between. This sequence joins TRBV20-1 and TRBJ1-6; weak D call: TRBD1 (5 bases). What was sequenced was cord blood. This receptor was obtained from a newborn girl in good health. DNA of the CDR3: TGCAGTGCTAGGGAGCAGCGGGGCGGCTCACCCCTCCACTTT. It is translated as CSAREQRGGSPLHF.